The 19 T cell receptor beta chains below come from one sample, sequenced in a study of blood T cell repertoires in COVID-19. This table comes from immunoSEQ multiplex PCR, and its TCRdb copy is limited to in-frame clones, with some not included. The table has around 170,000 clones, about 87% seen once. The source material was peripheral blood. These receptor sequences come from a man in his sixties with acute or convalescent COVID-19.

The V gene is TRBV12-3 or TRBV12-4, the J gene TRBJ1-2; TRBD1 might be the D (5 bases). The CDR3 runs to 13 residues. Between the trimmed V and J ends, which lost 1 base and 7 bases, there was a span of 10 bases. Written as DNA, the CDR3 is TGTGCCAGCAGTTTAGGAGGAGGGGCTGGCTACACCTTC. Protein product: CASSLGGGAGYTF.

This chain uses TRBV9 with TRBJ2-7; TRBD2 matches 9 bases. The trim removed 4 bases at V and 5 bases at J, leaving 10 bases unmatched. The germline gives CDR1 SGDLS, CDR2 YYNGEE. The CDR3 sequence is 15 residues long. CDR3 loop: CASSPLGGRADEQYF. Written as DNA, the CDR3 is TGTGCCAGCAGCCCCCTTGGCGGGAGGGCCGACGAGCAGTACTTC.

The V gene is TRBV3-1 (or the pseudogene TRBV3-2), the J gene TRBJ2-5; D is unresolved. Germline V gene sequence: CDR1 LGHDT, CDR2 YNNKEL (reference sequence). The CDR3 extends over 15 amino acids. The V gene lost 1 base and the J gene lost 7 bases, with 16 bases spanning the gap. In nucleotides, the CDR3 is TGTGCCAGCAGCCAAGCAACTTCCCCCGGTGTGACCCAGTACTTC. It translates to CASSQATSPGVTQYF.

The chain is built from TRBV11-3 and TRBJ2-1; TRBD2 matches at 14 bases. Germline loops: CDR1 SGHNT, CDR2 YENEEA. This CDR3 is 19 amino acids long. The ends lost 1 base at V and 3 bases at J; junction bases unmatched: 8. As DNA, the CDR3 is TGTGCCAGCAGCTTAGCCGGGACTAGCGGGAGTCCCAACTACAATGAGCAGTTCTTC. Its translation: CASSLAGTSGSPNYNEQFF.

CDR3 bases: TGTGCCACCAGCCGGAGCGTAGAGGCCTTCTACGAGCAGTACTTC. Translation: CATSRSVEAFYEQYF. This chain links TRBV15 with TRBJ2-7; D unresolved. This CDR3 spans 15 amino acids. V lost 5 bases, J lost 3 bases, and 17 bases lay in between. The V gene's germline CDR1 is LNHNV and CDR2 YYDKDF (reference sequence).

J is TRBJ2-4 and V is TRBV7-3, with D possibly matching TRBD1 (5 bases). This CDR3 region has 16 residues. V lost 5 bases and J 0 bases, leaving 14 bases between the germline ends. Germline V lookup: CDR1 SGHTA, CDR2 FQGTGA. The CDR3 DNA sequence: TGTGCCAGCAGCGATTTTAAGGGGTTAGCCAAAAACATTCAGTACTTC. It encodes CASSDFKGLAKNIQYF.

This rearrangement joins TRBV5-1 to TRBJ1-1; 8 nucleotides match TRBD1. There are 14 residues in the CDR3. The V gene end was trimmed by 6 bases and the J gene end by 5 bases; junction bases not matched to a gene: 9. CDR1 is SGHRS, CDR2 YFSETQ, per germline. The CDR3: CASTPGQGWTEAFF. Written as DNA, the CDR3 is TGCGCCAGCACCCCCGGACAGGGATGGACTGAAGCTTTCTTT.

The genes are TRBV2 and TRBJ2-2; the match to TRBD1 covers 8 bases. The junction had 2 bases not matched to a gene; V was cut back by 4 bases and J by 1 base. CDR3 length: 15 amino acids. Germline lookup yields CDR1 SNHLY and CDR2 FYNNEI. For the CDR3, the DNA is TGTGCCAGCAGTGGGACAGGGCAGAACACCGGGGAGCTGTTTTTT. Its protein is CASSGTGQNTGELFF. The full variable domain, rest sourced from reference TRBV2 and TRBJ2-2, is EPEVTQTPSHQVTQMGQEVILRCVPISNHLYFYWYRQILGQKVEFLVSFYNNEISEKSEIFDDQFSVERPDGSNFTLKIRSTKLEDSAMYFCASSGTGQNTGELFFGEGSRLTVL.

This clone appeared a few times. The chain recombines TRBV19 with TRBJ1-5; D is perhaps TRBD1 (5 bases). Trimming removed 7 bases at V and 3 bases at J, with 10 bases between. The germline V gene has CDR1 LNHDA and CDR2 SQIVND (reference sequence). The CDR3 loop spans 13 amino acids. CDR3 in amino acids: CASMTDPNQPQHF. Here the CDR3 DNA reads TGTGCCAGTATGACAGACCCCAATCAGCCCCAGCATTTT.

The CDR3 here is CASSSGTGSLSTEAFF. CDR3 DNA sequence: TGTGCCAGCAGCTCTGGGACAGGGAGTTTGAGCACTGAAGCTTTCTTT. The chain couples TRBV7-6 to TRBJ1-1; 9 bases align to TRBD1. This CDR3 comprises 16 residues. Trimming removed 4 bases from V and 4 bases from J; junction bases left unmatched: 10. Germline CDR1 SGHVS, CDR2 FNYEAQ.

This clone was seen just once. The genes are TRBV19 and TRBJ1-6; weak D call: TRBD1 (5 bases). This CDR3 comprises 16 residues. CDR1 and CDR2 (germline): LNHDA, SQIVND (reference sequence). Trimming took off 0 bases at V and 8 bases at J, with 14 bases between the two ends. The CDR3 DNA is TGTGCCAGTAGTATAGATCTCACTGGGACTCATTCACCCCTCCACTTT. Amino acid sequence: CASSIDLTGTHSPLHF.

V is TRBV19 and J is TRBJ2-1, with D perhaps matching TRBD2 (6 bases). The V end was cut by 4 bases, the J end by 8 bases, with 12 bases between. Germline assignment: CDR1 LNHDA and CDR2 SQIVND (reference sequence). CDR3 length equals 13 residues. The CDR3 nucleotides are TGTGCCAGTAGTAGGAGGGCTAGAGATGAGCAGTTCTTC. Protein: CASSRRARDEQFF. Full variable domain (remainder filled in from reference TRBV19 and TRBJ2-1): DGGITQSPKYLFRKEGQNVTLSCEQNLNHDAMYWYRQDPGQGLRLIYYSQIVNDFQKGDIAEGYSVSREKKESFPLTVTSAQKNPTAFYLCASSRRARDEQFFGPGTRLTVL.

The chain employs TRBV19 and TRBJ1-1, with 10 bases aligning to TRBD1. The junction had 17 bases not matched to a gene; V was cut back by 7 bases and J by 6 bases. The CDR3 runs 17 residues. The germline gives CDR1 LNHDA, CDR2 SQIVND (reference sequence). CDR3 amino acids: CASTLKRSWTGGSEAFF. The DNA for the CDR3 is TGTGCCAGTACCCTCAAACGTTCCTGGACAGGGGGGTCTGAAGCTTTCTTT.

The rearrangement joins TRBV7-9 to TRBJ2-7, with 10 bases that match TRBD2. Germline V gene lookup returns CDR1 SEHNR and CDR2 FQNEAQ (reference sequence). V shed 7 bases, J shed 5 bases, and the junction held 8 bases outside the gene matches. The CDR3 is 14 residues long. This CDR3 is CASKGGLAGDEQYF. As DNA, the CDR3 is TGTGCCAGCAAAGGAGGGCTAGCGGGAGACGAGCAGTACTTC.

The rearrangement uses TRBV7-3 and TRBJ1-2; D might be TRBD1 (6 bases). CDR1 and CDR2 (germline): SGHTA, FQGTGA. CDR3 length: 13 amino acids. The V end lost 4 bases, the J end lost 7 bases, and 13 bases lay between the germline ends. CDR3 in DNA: TGTGCCAGCAGCTCAGGGGTGGGATTTGGCTACACCTTC. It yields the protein CASSSGVGFGYTF.

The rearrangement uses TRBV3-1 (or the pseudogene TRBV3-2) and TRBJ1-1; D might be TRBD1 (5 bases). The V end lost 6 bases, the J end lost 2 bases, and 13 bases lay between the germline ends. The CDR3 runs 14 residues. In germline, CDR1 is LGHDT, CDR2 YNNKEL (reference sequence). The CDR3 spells CASRFGQFNTEAFF. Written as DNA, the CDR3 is TGTGCCAGCAGATTCGGACAATTCAACACTGAAGCTTTCTTT.

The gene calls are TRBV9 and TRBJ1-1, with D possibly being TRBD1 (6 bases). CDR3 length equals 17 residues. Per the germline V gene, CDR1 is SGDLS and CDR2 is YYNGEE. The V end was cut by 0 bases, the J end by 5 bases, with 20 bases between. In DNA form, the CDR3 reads TGTGCCAGCAGCGTAGAACAAACCATCGTAAGGGGGACTGAAGCTTTCTTT. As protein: CASSVEQTIVRGTEAFF.

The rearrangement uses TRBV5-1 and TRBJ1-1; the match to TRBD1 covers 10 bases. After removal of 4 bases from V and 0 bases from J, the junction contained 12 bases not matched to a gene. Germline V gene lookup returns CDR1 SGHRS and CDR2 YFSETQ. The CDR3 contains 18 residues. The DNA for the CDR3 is TGCGCCAGCAGCCAATCTGACAGGGGGCTAGGGATGAACACTGAAGCTTTCTTT. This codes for CASSQSDRGLGMNTEAFF.

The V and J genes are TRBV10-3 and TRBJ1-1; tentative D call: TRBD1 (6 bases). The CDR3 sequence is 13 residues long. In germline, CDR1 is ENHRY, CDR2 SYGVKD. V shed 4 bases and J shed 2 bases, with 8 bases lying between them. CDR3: CAISVQGNTEAFF. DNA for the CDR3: TGTGCCATCAGTGTACAGGGAAACACTGAAGCTTTCTTT.